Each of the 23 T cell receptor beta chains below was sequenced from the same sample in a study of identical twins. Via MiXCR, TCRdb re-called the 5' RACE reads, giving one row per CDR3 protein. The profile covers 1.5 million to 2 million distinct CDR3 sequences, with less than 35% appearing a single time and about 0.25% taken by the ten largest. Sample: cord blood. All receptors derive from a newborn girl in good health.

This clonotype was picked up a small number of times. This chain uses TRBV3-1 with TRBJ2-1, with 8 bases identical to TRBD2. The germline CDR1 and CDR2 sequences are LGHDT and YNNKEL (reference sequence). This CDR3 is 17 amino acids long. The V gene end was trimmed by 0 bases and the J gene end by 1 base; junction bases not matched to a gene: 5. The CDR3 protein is CASSQDLRGGSYNEQFF. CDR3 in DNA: TGTGCCAGCAGCCAAGATTTACGGGGGGGATCCTACAATGAGCAGTTCTTC.

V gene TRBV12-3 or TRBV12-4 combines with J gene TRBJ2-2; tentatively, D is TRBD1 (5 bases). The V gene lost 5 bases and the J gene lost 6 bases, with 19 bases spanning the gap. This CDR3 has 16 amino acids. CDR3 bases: TGTGCCAGCAGTCCCGCGACAGTCGAGGTTCCCGGGGAGCTGTTTTTT. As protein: CASSPATVEVPGELFF.

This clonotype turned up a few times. CDR3 coding DNA: TGTGCCAGCAGTGGGGAGCGGGAGGTCGAGGAGACCCAGTACTTC. Amino acid sequence: CASSGEREVEETQYF. The chain is built from TRBV25-1 and TRBJ2-5; 9 bases are shared with TRBD2. Germline V gene lookup returns CDR1 MGHDK and CDR2 SYGVNS. The CDR3 runs to 15 residues. With 4 bases clipped from V and 5 bases from J, the junction kept 8 bases outside the gene matches.

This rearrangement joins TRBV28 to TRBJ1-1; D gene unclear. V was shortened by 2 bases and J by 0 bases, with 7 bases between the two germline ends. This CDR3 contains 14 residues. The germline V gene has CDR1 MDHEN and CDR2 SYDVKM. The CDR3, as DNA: TGTGCCAGCAGTTTAAGGAGTTTGAACACTGAAGCTTTCTTT. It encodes CASSLRSLNTEAFF. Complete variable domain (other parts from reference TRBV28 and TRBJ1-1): DVKVTQSSRYLVKRTGEKVFLECVQDMDHENMFWYRQDPGLGLRLIYFSYDVKMKEKGDIPEGYSVSREKKERFSLILESASTNQTSMYLCASSLRSLNTEAFFGQGTRLTVV.

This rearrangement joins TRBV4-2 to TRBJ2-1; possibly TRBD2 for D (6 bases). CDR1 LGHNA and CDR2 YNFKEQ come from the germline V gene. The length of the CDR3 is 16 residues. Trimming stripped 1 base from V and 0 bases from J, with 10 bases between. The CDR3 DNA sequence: TGTGCCAGCAGCCAAGGGCTAGCGATCTCCTACAATGAGCAGTTCTTC. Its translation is CASSQGLAISYNEQFF.

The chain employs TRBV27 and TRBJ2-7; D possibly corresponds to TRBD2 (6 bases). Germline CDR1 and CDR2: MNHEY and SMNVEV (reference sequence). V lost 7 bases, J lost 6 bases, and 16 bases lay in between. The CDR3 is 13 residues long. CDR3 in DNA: TGTGCCAGCATGCGGCAGACTAGTTCCGAGCAGTACTTC. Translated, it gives CASMRQTSSEQYF.

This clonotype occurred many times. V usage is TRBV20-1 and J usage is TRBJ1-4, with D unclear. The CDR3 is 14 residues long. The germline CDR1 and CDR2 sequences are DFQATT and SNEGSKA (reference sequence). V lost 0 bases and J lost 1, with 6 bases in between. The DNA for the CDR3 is TGCAGTGCTAGAGAGGGAGTAACTAATGAAAAACTGTTTTTT. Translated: CSAREGVTNEKLFF.

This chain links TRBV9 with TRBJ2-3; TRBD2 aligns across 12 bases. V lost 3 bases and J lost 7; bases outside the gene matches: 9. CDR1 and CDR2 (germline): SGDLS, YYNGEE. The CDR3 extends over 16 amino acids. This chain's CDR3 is CASSAKLAGGGNTQYF. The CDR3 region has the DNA TGTGCCAGCAGCGCTAAACTAGCGGGGGGAGGAAATACGCAGTATTTT.

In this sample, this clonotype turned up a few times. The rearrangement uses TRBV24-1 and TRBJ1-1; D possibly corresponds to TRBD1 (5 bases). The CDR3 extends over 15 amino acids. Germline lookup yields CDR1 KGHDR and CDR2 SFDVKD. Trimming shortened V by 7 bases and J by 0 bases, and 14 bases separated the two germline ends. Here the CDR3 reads CATSPGRQLNTEAFF. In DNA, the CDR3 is TGTGCCACCAGCCCGGGGAGACAGTTGAACACTGAAGCTTTCTTT.

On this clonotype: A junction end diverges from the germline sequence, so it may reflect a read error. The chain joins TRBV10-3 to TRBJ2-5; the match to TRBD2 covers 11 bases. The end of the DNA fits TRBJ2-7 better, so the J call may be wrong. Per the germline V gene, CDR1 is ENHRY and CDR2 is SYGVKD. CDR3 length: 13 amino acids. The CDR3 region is CAVSSTSGSEQYF. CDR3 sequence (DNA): TGTGCCGTCAGCTCTACTAGCGGGAGCGAGCAGTACTTC.

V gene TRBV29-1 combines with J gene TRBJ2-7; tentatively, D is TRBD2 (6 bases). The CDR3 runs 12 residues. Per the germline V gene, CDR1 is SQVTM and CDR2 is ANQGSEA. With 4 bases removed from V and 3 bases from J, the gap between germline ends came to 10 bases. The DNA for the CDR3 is TGCAGCGTTGCGACGGGGGACTACGAGCAGTACTTC. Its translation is CSVATGDYEQYF.

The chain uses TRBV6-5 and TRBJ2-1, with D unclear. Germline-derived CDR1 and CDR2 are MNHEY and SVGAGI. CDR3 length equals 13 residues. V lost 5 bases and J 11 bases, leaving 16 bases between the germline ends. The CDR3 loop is CASSRELVAQQFF. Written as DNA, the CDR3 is TGTGCCAGCAGTCGAGAATTGGTGGCGCAGCAGTTCTTC.

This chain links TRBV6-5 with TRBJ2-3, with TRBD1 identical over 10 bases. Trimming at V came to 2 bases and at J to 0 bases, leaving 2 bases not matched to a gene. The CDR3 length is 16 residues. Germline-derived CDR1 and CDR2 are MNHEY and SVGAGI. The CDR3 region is CASSYRTGGSTDTQYF. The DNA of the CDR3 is TGTGCCAGCAGTTACCGGACAGGGGGAAGCACAGATACGCAGTATTTT.

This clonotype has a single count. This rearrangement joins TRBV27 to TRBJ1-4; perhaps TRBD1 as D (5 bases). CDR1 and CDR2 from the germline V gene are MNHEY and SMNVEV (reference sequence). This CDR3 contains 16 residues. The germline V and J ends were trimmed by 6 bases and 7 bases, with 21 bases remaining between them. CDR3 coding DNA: TGTGCCAGCAGGGGGGTTACAAGTCTCGATAGTGAAAAACTGTTTTTT. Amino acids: CASRGVTSLDSEKLFF.

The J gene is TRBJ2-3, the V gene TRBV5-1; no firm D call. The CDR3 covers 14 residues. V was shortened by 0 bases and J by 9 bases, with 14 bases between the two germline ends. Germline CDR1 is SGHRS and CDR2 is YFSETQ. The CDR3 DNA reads TGCGCCAGCAGCTTGGAGTTGTACGCCTCGACGCAGTATTTT. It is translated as CASSLELYASTQYF.

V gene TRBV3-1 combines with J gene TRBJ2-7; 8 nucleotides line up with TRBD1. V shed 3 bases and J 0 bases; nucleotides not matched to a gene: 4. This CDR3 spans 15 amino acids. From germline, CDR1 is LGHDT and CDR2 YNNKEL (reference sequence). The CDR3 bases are TGTGCCAGCAGCCAGGACAGGGTTGGCTCCTACGAGCAGTACTTC. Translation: CASSQDRVGSYEQYF.

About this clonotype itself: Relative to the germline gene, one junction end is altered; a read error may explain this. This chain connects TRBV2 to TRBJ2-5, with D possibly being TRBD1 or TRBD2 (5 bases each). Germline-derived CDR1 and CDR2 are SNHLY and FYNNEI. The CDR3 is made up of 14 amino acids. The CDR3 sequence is CASRGSTVQGTQYF. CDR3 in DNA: TGTGCCAGTCGGGGATCGACAGTACAAGGGACCCAGTACTTC.

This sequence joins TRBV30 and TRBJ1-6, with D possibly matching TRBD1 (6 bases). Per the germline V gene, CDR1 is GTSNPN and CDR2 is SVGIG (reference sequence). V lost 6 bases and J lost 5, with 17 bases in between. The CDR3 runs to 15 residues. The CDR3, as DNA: TGTGCCTGCCAGTCGATGGGACATAATAATTCACCCCTCCACTTT. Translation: CACQSMGHNNSPLHF. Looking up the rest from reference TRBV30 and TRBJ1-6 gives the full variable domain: SQTIHQWPATLVQPVGSPLSLECTVEGTSNPNLYWYRQAAGRGLQLLFYSVGIGQISSEVPQNLSASRPQDRQFILSSKKLLLSDSGFYLCACQSMGHNNSPLHFGNGTRLTVT.

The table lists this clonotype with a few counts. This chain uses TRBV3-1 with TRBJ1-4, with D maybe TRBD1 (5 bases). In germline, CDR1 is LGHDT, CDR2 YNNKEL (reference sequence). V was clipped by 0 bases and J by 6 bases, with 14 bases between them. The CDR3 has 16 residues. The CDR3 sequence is CASSQDVGAPDEKLFF. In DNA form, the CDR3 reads TGTGCCAGCAGCCAAGATGTCGGGGCGCCGGATGAAAAACTGTTTTTT.

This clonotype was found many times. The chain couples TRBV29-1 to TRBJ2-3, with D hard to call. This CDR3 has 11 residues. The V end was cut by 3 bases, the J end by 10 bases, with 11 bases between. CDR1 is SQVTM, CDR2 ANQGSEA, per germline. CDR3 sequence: CSVDRPGSQYF. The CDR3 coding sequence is TGCAGCGTTGACAGACCGGGCTCGCAGTATTTT.

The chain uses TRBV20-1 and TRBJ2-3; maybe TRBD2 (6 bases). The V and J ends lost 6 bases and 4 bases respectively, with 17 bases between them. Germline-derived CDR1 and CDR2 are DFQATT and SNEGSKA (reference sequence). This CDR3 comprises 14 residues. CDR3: CSASGLSRADTQYF. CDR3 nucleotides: TGCAGTGCGTCGGGACTTAGCAGGGCAGATACGCAGTATTTT.

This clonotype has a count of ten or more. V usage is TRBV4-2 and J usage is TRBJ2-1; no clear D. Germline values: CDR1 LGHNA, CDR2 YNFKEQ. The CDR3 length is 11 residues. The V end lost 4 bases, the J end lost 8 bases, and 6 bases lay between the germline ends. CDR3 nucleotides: TGTGCCAGCAGCCGAACCGATGAGCAGTTCTTC. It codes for CASSRTDEQFF.

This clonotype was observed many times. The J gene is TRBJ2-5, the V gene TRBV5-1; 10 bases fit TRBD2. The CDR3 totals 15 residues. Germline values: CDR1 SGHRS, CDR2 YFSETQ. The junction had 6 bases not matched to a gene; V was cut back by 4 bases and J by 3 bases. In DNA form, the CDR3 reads TGCGCCAGCAGCATAGGACTAGCGGTAAAAGAGACCCAGTACTTC. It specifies CASSIGLAVKETQYF.